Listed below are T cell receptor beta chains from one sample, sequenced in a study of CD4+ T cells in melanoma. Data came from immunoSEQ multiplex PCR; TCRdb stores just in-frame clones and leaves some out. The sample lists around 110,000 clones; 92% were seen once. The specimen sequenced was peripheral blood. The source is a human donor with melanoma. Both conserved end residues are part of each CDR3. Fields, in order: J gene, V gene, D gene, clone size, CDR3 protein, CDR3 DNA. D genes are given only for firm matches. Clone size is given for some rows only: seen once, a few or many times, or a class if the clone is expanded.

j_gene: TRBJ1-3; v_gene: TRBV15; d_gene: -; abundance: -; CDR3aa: CATSRRVVAGNTIYF; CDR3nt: TGTGCCACCAGCCGCAGGGTCGTGGCTGGAAACACCATATATTTT
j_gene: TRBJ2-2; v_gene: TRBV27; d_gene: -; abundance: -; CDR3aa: CASSLNTGELFF; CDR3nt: TGTGCCAGCAGCCTAAACACCGGGGAGCTGTTTTTT
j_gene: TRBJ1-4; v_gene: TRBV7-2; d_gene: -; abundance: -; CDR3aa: CASSFGSHTTNEKLFF; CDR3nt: TGTGCCAGCAGCTTTGGCAGCCATACAACTAATGAAAAACTGTTTTTT
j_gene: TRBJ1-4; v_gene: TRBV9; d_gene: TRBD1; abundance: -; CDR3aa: CASSVGPGQGVEKLFF; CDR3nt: TGTGCCAGCAGCGTAGGTCCGGGACAGGGTGTTGAAAAACTGTTTTTT
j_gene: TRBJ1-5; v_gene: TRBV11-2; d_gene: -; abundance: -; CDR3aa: CASSPEGGNQPQHF; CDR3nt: TGTGCCAGCAGCCCCGAAGGGGGCAATCAGCCCCAGCATTTT
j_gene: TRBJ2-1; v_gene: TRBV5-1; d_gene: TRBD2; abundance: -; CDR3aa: CASSLEGVAGVDEQFF; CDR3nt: TGCGCCAGCAGCTTGGAGGGGGTAGCGGGAGTCGATGAGCAGTTCTTC
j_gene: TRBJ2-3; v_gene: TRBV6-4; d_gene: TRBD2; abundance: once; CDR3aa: CASSERGVSTDTQYF; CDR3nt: TGTGCCAGCAGTGAGCGGGGGGTTAGCACAGATACGCAGTATTTT
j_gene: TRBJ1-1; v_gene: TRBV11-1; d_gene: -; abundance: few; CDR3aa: CASRDPGRKNTEAFF; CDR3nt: TGTGCCAGCAGGGATCCGGGACGTAAGAACACTGAAGCTTTCTTT
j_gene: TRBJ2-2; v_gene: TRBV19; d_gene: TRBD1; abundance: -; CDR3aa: CASSQGSGTGELFF; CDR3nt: TGTGCCAGTTCACAGGGGTCGGGCACCGGGGAGCTGTTTTTT
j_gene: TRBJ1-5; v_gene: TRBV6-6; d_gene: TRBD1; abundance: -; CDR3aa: CASSYPRGLGQPQHF; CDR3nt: TGTGCCAGCAGTTACCCCAGGGGGCTAGGGCAGCCCCAGCATTTT
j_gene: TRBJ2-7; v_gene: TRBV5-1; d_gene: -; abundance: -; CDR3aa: CASSYQDSPYEQYF; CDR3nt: TGCGCCAGCAGCTACCAGGACAGTCCGTACGAGCAGTACTTC
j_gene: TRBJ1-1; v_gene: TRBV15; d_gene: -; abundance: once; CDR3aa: CATSRTGQNTEAFF; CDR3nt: TGTGCCACCAGCAGAACCGGACAGAACACTGAAGCTTTCTTT
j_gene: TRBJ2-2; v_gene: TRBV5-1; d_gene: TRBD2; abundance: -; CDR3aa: CASSLTGTSGSTGELFF; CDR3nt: TGCGCCAGCAGCTTGACCGGGACTAGCGGGAGCACCGGGGAGCTGTTTTTT
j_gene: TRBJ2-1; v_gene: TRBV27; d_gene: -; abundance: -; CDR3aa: CASSRENLQGGEQFF; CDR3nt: TGTGCCAGCAGCAGGGAGAATCTACAGGGTGGGGAGCAGTTCTTC
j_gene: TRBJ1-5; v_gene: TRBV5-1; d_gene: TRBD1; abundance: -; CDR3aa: CASSTGGGQPQHF; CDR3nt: TGCGCCAGCAGTACAGGGGGAGGCCAGCCCCAGCATTTT
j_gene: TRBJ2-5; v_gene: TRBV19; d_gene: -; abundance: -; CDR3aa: CASMGGSETQYF; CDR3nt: TGTGCCAGTATGGGGGGCTCGGAGACCCAGTACTTC
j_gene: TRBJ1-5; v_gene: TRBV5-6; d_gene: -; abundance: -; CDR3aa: CASSLGRGGQPQHF; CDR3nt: TGTGCCAGCAGCTTGGGGAGGGGAGGTCAGCCCCAGCATTTT
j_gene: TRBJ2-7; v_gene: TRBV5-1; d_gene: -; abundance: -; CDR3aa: CASSLGLLAYEQYF; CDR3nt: TGCGCCAGCAGCTTAGGACTACTAGCCTACGAGCAGTACTTC
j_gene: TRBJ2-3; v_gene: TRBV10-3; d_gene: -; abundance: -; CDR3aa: CAAGSGGSTDTQYF; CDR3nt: TGTGCCGCCGGTAGCGGAGGGAGCACAGATACGCAGTATTTT
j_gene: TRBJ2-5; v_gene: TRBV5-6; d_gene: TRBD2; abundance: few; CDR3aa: CASSPGTSGDETQYF; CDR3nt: TGTGCCAGCAGCCCGGGGACTAGCGGGGACGAGACCCAGTACTTC
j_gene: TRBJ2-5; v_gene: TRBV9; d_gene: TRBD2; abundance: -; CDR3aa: CASSVGTSGAQETQYF; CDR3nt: TGTGCCAGCAGCGTTGGGACTAGCGGGGCCCAAGAGACCCAGTACTTC
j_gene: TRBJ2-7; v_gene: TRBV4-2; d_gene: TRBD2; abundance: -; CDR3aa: CASSQDITSGSYEQYF; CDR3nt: TGTGCCAGCAGCCAAGATATAACTAGCGGGTCCTACGAGCAGTACTTC
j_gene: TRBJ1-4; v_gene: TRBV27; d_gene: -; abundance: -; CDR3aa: CASSFLRKDSTNEKLFF; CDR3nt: TGTGCCAGCAGTTTTCTTCGGAAGGACTCAACTAATGAAAAACTGTTTTTT
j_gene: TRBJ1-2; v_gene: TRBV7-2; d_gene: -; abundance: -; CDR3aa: CASSPTVVGAGYTF; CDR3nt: TGTGCCAGCAGCCCCACAGTGGTGGGGGCTGGCTACACCTTC
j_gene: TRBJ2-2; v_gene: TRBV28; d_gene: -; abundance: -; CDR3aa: CASSLIYSGELTGELFF; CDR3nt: TGTGCCAGCAGTTTAATTTACTCGGGAGAGCTCACCGGGGAGCTGTTTTTT
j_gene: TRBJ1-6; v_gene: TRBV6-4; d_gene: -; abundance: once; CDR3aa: CASSENEYYNSPLHF; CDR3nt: TGTGCCAGCAGTGAGAATGAGTACTATAATTCACCCCTCCACTTT
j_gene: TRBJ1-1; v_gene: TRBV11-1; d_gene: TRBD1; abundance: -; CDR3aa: CASSPGTVNTEAFF; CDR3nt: TGTGCCAGCAGCCCCGGGACAGTGAACACTGAAGCTTTCTTT
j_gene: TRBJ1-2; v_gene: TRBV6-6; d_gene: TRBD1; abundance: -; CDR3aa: CASTSRGFGYTF; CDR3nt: TGTGCCAGCACCTCCAGGGGGTTTGGCTACACCTTC
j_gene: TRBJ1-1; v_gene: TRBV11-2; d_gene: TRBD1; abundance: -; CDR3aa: CASSFRDRNTEAFF; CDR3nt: TGTGCCAGCAGCTTCCGGGACAGGAACACTGAAGCTTTCTTT
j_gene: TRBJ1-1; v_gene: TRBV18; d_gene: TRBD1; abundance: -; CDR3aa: CASSPGDSKAFF; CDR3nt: TGTGCCAGCTCACCCGGGGACAGTAAGGCTTTCTTT
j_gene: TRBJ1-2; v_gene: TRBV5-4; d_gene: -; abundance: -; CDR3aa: CASSLVIGGNYGYTF; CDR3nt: TGTGCCAGCAGCCTCGTTATCGGAGGGAACTATGGCTACACCTTC
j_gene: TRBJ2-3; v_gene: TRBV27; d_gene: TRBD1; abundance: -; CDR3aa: CASSSPPTGDADTQYF; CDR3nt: TGTGCCAGCAGTTCACCACCGACAGGGGACGCAGATACGCAGTATTTT
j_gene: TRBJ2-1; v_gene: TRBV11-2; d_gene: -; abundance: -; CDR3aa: CASTLLGNEQFF; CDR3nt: TGTGCCAGCACCCTTCTAGGCAATGAGCAGTTCTTC
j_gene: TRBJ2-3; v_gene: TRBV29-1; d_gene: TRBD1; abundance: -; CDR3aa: CSVVPTGGLSTDTQYF; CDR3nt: TGCAGCGTTGTCCCTACAGGGGGACTCAGCACAGATACGCAGTATTTT
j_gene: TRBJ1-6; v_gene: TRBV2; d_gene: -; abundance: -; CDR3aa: CASRVTGTYNSPLHF; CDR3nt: TGTGCCAGCAGAGTAACAGGGACCTATAATTCACCCCTCCACTTT
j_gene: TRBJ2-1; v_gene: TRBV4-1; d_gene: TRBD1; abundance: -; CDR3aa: CASSQAGGRYNEQFF; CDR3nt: TGCGCCAGCAGCCAAGCAGGGGGCCGATACAATGAGCAGTTCTTC
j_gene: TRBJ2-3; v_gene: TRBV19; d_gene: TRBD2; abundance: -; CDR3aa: CASSIVSSGRTNTQYF; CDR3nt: TGTGCCAGTAGTATAGTCTCTAGCGGGAGGACGAATACGCAGTATTTT
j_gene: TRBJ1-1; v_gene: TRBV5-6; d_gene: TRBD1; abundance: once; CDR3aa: CASTWDRVRDTEAFF; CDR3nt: TGTGCCAGCACTTGGGACAGGGTTCGTGACACTGAAGCTTTCTTT
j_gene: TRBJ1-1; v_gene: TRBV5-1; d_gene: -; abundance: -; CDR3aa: CASSLGGANTEAFF; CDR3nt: TGCGCCAGCAGCTTGGGGGGGGCGAACACTGAAGCTTTCTTT